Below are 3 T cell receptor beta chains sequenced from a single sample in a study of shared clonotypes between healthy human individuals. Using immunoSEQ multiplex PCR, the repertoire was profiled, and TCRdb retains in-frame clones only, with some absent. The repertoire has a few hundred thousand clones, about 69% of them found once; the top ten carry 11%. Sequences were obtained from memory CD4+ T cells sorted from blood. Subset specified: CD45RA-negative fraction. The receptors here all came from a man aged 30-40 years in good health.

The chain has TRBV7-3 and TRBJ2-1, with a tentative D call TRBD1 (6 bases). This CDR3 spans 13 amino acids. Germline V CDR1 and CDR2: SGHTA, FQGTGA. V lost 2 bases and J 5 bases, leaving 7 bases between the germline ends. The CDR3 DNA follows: TGTGCCAGCAGCTTAGCAGGGGACAATGAGCAGTTCTTC. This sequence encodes CASSLAGDNEQFF.

CDR3 DNA sequence: TGCGCCAGCAGCTTGTGGGCAGACAATGAGCAGTTCTTC. Its protein product is CASSLWADNEQFF. The J gene is TRBJ2-1, the V gene TRBV5-1; D is unclear. V was trimmed by 1 base and J by 5 bases, leaving 7 bases between them. The CDR3 extends over 13 amino acids. Germline V gives CDR1 SGHRS, CDR2 YFSETQ.

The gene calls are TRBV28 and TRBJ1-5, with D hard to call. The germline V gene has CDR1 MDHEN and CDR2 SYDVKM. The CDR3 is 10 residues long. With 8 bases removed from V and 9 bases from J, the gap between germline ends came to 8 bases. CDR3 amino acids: CASGRWPQHF. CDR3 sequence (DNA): TGTGCCAGCGGAAGATGGCCCCAGCATTTT.